These 19 T cell receptor beta chains were sequenced from one sample in a study of blood T cell repertoires in COVID-19. TCRdb's copy holds only in-frame clones and misses some; the assay was immunoSEQ multiplex PCR. Among 95,000 to 110,000 clones listed, around 90% were seen once. The sample was peripheral blood. The receptors here all came from a human donor in a cohort sampled during active COVID-19.

V is TRBV7-9 and J is TRBJ2-3; 9 bases map to TRBD2. Germline V gives CDR1 SEHNR, CDR2 FQNEAQ (reference sequence). This CDR3 is 16 amino acids long. V trimming: 1 base; J trimming: 2 bases; junction bases outside the gene matches: 4. CDR3 sequence reads: CASSLGVAGATDTQYF. In DNA form, the CDR3 reads TGTGCCAGCAGCTTAGGTGTAGCGGGGGCCACAGATACGCAGTATTTT.

The chain uses TRBV5-5 and TRBJ2-1; 11 positions agree with TRBD2. With 1 base clipped from V and 6 bases from J, the junction kept 3 bases outside the gene matches. Germline CDR1 is SGHKS and CDR2 is YYEKEE (reference sequence). This CDR3 has 15 residues. CDR3 sequence: CASSLSSGGFNEQFF. CDR3 DNA sequence: TGTGCCAGCAGCTTGTCTAGCGGGGGGTTCAATGAGCAGTTCTTC. Variable domain in full (rest from reference TRBV5-5 and TRBJ2-1): DAGVTQSPTHLIKTRGQQVTLRCSPISGHKSVSWYQQVLGQGPQFIFQYYEKEERGRGNFPDRFSARQFPNYSSELNVNALLLGDSALYLCASSLSSGGFNEQFFGPGTRLTVL.

V and J are TRBV18 and TRBJ2-2; possible D gene TRBD1, 5 bases. This CDR3 region has 16 residues. Germline V gene lookup returns CDR1 KGHSH and CDR2 LQKENI. The V end lost 3 bases, the J end lost 1 base, and 12 bases lay between the germline ends. The CDR3 bases are TGTGCCAGCTCACCTTATATGGGGCAGAACACCGGGGAGCTGTTTTTT. Its protein is CASSPYMGQNTGELFF.

The chain employs TRBV6-5 and TRBJ2-2; 8 positions agree with TRBD1. Losses at the gene ends were 7 bases for V and 7 bases for J; bases not matched to a gene: 5. This CDR3 spans 13 amino acids. Germline V CDR1 and CDR2: MNHEY, SVGAGI. The CDR3 DNA sequence: TGTGCCAGCAACGCAGGGGGCCACGGGGAGCTGTTTTTT. This sequence encodes CASNAGGHGELFF.

The chain employs TRBV18 and TRBJ1-4; perhaps TRBD1 as D (5 bases). Trimming cost V 2 bases and J 0 bases, with 19 bases left between them. This CDR3 has 19 amino acids. Germline assignment: CDR1 KGHSH and CDR2 LQKENI. The CDR3 reads CASSPYIIQEYPTNEKLFF. CDR3 DNA sequence: TGTGCCAGCTCACCATACATAATACAGGAGTACCCAACTAATGAAAAACTGTTTTTT.

The rearrangement links TRBV7-2 to TRBJ1-1; no reliable D call. The CDR3 totals 13 residues. The V gene's germline CDR1 is SGHTA and CDR2 FQGNSA. Between the trimmed V and J ends, which lost 1 base and 4 bases, there was a span of 7 bases. Here the CDR3 reads CASSLDGFTEAFF. CDR3 bases: TGTGCCAGCAGCTTAGACGGTTTCACTGAAGCTTTCTTT.

V is TRBV6-5 and J is TRBJ1-2; TRBD1 might be the D (5 bases). Trimming took off 4 bases at V and 3 bases at J, with 15 bases between the two ends. This CDR3 has 15 amino acids. CDR1 is MNHEY and CDR2 is SVGAGI in the germline V gene. The CDR3 region has the DNA TGTGCCAGCAGTTTCCAATCCGACAGTCACTATGGCTACACCTTC. Protein product: CASSFQSDSHYGYTF.

The chain couples TRBV15 to TRBJ1-5; D is uncertain. Germline CDR1 is LNHNV and CDR2 is YYDKDF (reference sequence). The CDR3 runs 14 residues. V dropped 3 bases and J dropped 7 bases, with 13 bases sitting between them. CDR3 DNA: TGTGCCACCAGCAGTGGTTTCCTCAGACAGCCCCAGCATTTT. This gives the protein CATSSGFLRQPQHF. Looking up the rest from reference TRBV15 and TRBJ1-5 gives the full variable domain: DAMVIQNPRYQVTQFGKPVTLSCSQTLNHNVMYWYQQKSSQAPKLLFHYYDKDFNNEADTPDNFQSRRPNTSFCFLDIRSPGLGDTAMYLCATSSGFLRQPQHFGDGTRLSIL.

The chain uses TRBV25-1 and TRBJ2-7; TRBD1 aligns across 10 bases. The length of the CDR3 is 15 residues. Germline V CDR1 and CDR2: MGHDK, SYGVNS. V shed 2 bases, J shed 5 bases, and the junction held 6 bases outside the gene matches. The CDR3 sequence is CASSEGGTGVNEQYF. The CDR3 region has the DNA TGTGCCAGCAGTGAAGGAGGGACAGGGGTAAACGAGCAGTACTTC.

This clone was counted only a few times. J is TRBJ1-3 and V is TRBV3-1 (or the pseudogene TRBV3-2); D gene uncertain. CDR1 and CDR2 (germline): LGHDT, YNNKEL (reference sequence). Trimming cost V 4 bases and J 3 bases, with 16 bases left between them. CDR3 length: 16 residues. The CDR3 here is CASSRGRGGSGNTIYF. The CDR3, as DNA: TGTGCCAGCAGCCGCGGTCGGGGAGGGAGTGGAAACACCATATATTTT.

The chain uses TRBV9 and TRBJ1-3; 7 nucleotides line up with TRBD1. Germline-derived CDR1 and CDR2 are SGDLS and YYNGEE. With V trimmed by 5 bases and J by 0 bases, 2 bases remained unmatched. This CDR3 region has 14 residues. CDR3 bases: TGTGCCAGCAGTGGACAGGCCTCTGGAAACACCATATATTTT. Translated, it gives CASSGQASGNTIYF. Based on the CDR3 plus reference TRBV9 and TRBJ1-3, the full variable domain is DSGVTQTPKHLITATGQRVTLRCSPRSGDLSVYWYQQSLDQGLQFLIQYYNGEERAKGNILERFSAQQFPDLHSELNLSSLELGDSALYFCASSGQASGNTIYFGEGSWLTVV.

The chain is built from TRBV28 and TRBJ1-4; D gene uncertain. This CDR3 region has 14 residues. Germline values: CDR1 MDHEN, CDR2 SYDVKM. V lost 5 bases and J 8 bases, leaving 15 bases between the germline ends. The CDR3 is CASSPGSTREKLFF. CDR3 DNA: TGTGCCAGCAGTCCCGGGTCTACCCGGGAAAAACTGTTTTTT.

The gene calls are TRBV10-2 and TRBJ2-7; 10 bases agree with TRBD1. The germline V gene encodes CDR1 WSHSY and CDR2 SAAADI. CDR3 size: 13 residues. J gave up 1 base and V 11 bases, and 5 bases lay outside the gene matches. Here the CDR3 reads CACTGQGSYEQYF. CDR3 DNA: TGCGCCTGCACGGGACAGGGGTCCTACGAGCAGTACTTC.

The J gene is TRBJ2-5, the V gene TRBV2; possible D gene TRBD2, 6 bases. The CDR3 loop spans 15 amino acids. V was clipped by 4 bases and J by 5 bases, with 17 bases between them. Germline V gives CDR1 SNHLY, CDR2 FYNNEI. In DNA, the CDR3 is TGTGCCAGCAGTGTCGTTGGAGGGCCGGTGGAGACCCAGTACTTC. Translation: CASSVVGGPVETQYF.

This clone appeared once. The V and J genes are TRBV5-6 and TRBJ2-3, with 7 positions matching TRBD2. V lost 3 bases to trimming and J lost 5 bases; unmatched junction nucleotides: 6. Germline loops: CDR1 SGHDT, CDR2 YYEEEE. This CDR3 is built from 14 residues. The CDR3 nucleotides read TGTGCCAGCAGCTCAGGACTAGGCCGAGATACGCAGTATTTT. Encoded protein: CASSSGLGRDTQYF.

This rearrangement joins TRBV2 to TRBJ2-7, with 14 bases that match TRBD2. The V gene end was trimmed by 6 bases and the J gene end by 5 bases; junction bases not matched to a gene: 3. Germline CDR1 and CDR2: SNHLY and FYNNEI. This CDR3 has 14 amino acids. The CDR3 spells CASRGTSGGNEQYF. The DNA for the CDR3 is TGTGCCAGCAGGGGGACTAGCGGGGGAAACGAGCAGTACTTC.

This chain joins TRBV20-1 and TRBJ2-7; perhaps TRBD1 as D (6 bases). This CDR3 region has 12 residues. Germline V CDR1 and CDR2: DFQATT, SNEGSKA (reference sequence). Trimming removed 3 bases from V and 3 bases from J, with 9 bases in between. The CDR3 here is CSASAQGYEQYF. CDR3 DNA sequence: TGCAGTGCTAGTGCACAGGGCTACGAGCAGTACTTC.

V usage is TRBV20-1 and J usage is TRBJ2-3, with D tentatively TRBD2 (6 bases). The V and J ends lost 3 bases and 6 bases respectively, with 16 bases between them. The CDR3 spans 14 residues. Germline CDR1 and CDR2: DFQATT and SNEGSKA (reference sequence). The CDR3 DNA sequence: TGCAGTGCTAGTTCCGAGCCCGCGGGGGATACGCAGTATTTT. Translated: CSASSEPAGDTQYF.

This chain connects TRBV7-9 to TRBJ1-3; the match to TRBD1 covers 8 bases. With V trimmed by 5 bases and J by 3 bases, 6 bases remained unmatched. The CDR3 consists of 15 residues. The V gene's germline CDR1 is SEHNR and CDR2 FQNEAQ (reference sequence). CDR3 sequence reads: CASSPYRGFGNTIYF. CDR3 nucleotides: TGTGCCAGCAGCCCGTACAGGGGGTTTGGAAACACCATATATTTT.